This T cell receptor beta chain was captured by sequencing in a study of OX40 agonist ivuxolimab in advanced cancers. Turning to the overall study: The costimulatory receptor OX40 (CD134) was targeted by ivuxolimab, a fully human IgG2 agonistic monoclonal antibody. Intravenous ivuxolimab was administered to patients every 2 weeks at six dose levels: 0.01, 0.1, 0.3, 1.5, 3 and 10 mg/kg. Of the 50 to 55 patients in dose escalation, some 20 had hepatocellular carcinoma, around 15 had melanoma, 9 had renal cell carcinoma and 9 had head and neck cancer. In the dose-escalation cohort, 82.7% of patients were male, and the mean age was approximately 60 years, with a range of about 23 to 80. Prior anti-PD-1, anti-PD-L1 or anti-CTLA-4 therapy was permitted, and about two fifths of dose-escalation patients had received checkpoint inhibitors. Partial responses occurred in three dose-escalation patients: two with cutaneous melanoma and one with hepatocellular carcinoma. The point of sequencing TCRbeta in the periphery was to test whether ivuxolimab changed TCR sequence diversity and drove clonal T-cell expansion. The paper describes the monotherapy dose-escalation part (N of about 55 patients) of the phase I trial of ivuxolimab. The study at large found these results: After ivuxolimab, CD8+ T cells had more expanded clones than CD4+ T cells on average. Which antigens the clonally expanded peripheral T cells were specific for was not determined. Low levels of normalized T-cell clonal expansion were also seen in some patients who did not respond. At doses of 0.1 to 3.0 mg/kg, clonal expansion of both CD4+ and CD8+ T cells in blood was seen between baseline and week 6. Partial responders in the 0.1-3.0 mg/kg groups had among the lowest normalized peripheral clonal expansion, especially among CD8+ T cells.

Genomic DNA was extracted from sorted cells for sequencing of the TCRbeta CDR3 region. The immunoSEQ Assay was used to sequence the TCRbeta CDR3 regions. The immuneACCESS repertoire file appears here via TCRdb, limited to in-frame rearrangements. These files lack a portion of the clones; in checked studies, under half of the deficit traces to unresolved V genes, and the cause of the others is not known. Within this sample are over 85,000 clones, with approximately 81% of them counted one time only. Jointly, the top ten make up 1% to 1.3% of the sample. The trial excluded patients who had a history of autoimmune disease or were on systemic immunosuppression. Peripheral blood for TCR sequencing was drawn from every dose cohort at baseline, at cycle 4 day 1 and at cycle 7 day 1. The samples were taken from a phase I, first-in-human, multicenter, open-label dose-escalation trial of ivuxolimab. Adults with locally advanced or metastatic melanoma, renal cell, hepatocellular, or head and neck squamous cell carcinoma were enrolled in the trial. Before TCR sequencing, CD4+ and CD8+ T cells were separately sorted from peripheral blood.

This clone occurred a few times. Its binding antigen is unknown. No base quality information exists; no much larger clone differs at one position. The origin of this receptor is an adult with an advanced solid tumor such as melanoma, head and neck, liver or kidney cancer. The material sequenced was CD4+ or CD8+ T cells sorted from blood, taken in a trial of the OX40 agonist ivuxolimab.

In nucleotide form, the sequence is TGTGCCAGCAGTGACTCCTCCCGGGGCACTGAAGCTTTCTTT. It translates as CASSDSSRGTEAFF. Rearrangement joined TRBV6-4 to TRBJ1-1; no confident D gene assignment can be made. The germline V gene encodes CDR1 MRHNA and CDR2 SNTAGT. Taken from cysteine to phenylalanine, the CDR3 has 14 residues. Only the CDR3 DNA stays, 42 bases, in frame from base 1. The junction carries 9 bases between V and J, which are trimmed by 0 bases and 4 bases respectively.